This T cell receptor beta chain was sequenced in a study of beta chain features in type 1 diabetes. In its sample, this clone was seen a few times. This CDR3 has 14 amino acids. V dropped 5 bases and J dropped 0 bases, with 9 bases sitting between them. Looked up from germline, CDR1 is LNHDA and CDR2 is SQIVND (reference sequence). Expressed TCRB transcripts were sequenced because the isolated RNA had all been reverse transcribed beforehand. Clones were read by immunoSEQ multiplex PCR, and TCRdb kept only the in-frame ones, dropping some. The table lists about 160,000 clones, roughly 9.1% of them singletons.

The chain combines TRBV19 with TRBJ2-3; maybe TRBD1 (5 bases). The sequenced sample consisted of central memory CD4+ T cells from blood. The sequence was collected from a woman younger than 35 in good health. The CDR3 loop reads CASSARESTDTQYF. The CDR3 region has the DNA TGTGCCAGTAGTGCCAGGGAAAGCACAGATACGCAGTATTTT.